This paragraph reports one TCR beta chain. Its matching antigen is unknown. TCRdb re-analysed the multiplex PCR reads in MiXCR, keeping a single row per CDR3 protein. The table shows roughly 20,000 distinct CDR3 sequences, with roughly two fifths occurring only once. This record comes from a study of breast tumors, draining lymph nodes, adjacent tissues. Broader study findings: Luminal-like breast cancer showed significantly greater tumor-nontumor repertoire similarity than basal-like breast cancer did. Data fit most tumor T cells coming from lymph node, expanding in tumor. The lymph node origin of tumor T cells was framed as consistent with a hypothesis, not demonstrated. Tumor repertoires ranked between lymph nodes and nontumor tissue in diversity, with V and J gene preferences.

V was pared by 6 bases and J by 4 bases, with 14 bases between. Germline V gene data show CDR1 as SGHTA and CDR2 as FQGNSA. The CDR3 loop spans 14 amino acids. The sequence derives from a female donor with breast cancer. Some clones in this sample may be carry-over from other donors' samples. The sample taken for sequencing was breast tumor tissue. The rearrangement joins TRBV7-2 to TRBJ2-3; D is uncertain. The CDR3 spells CASRPLITSDTQYF. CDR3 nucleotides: TGTGCCAGCAGACCACTCATTACCTCAGATACGCAGTATTTT.